The sequence of this T cell receptor (beta chain) was determined in a study of blood T cell repertoires in COVID-19. Looking at the study overall: The United States, Italy and Spain provided the acute and convalescent COVID-19 samples. T cells, B-cell-depleted T cells, or PBMCs provided the cDNA or gDNA that served as material.

Per the authors' pipeline: Amplification of reference gene primers was used by the study to estimate nucleated cell counts. Some clones are missing from TCRdb's copy, which holds only in-frame ones; the method was immunoSEQ multiplex PCR. V, J and clone size are taken as reported in that table, and D and trimming were inferred from the DNA itself. The table has 250,000 to 350,000 clones, about 91% seen once; the top ten hold over 6%. This CDR3 spans 13 amino acids. Germline V gene sequence: CDR1 SGDLS, CDR2 YYNGEE. Trimming took off 0 bases at V and 6 bases at J, with 10 bases between the two ends. In this sample, this clone turned up once.

Sample: peripheral blood. The gene calls are TRBV9 and TRBJ2-7, with D possibly matching TRBD2 (5 bases). The sequence came from a woman under 40 who had recovered from COVID-19. CDR3 sequence: CASSVEEGGEQYF. As DNA, the CDR3 is TGTGCCAGCAGCGTAGAAGAGGGTGGCGAGCAGTACTTC.